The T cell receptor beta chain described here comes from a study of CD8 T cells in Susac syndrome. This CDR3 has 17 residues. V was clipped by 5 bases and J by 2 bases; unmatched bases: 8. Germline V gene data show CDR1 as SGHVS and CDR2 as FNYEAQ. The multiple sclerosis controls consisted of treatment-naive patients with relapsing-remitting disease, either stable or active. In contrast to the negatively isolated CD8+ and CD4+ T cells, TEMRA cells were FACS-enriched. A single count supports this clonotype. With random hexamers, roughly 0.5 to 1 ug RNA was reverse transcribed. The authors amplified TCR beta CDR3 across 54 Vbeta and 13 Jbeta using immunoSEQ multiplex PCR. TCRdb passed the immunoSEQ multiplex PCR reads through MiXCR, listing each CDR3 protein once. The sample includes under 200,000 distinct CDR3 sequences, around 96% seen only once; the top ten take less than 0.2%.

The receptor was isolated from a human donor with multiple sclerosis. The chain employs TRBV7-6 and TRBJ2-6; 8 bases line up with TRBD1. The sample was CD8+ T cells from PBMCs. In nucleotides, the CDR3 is TGTGCCAGCAGCCCCGCGATGACAGGGGCTGGGGCCAACGTCCTGACTTTC. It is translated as CASSPAMTGAGANVLTF.